The 26 T cell receptor beta chains in this list originate from one sample, sequenced in a study of immune characterization of retroperitoneal liposarcoma. One entry per CDR3 protein, called by TCRdb with MiXCR from the PCR reads. Found here are about 3,000 distinct CDR3 sequences, around 40% of them singletons; the top ten hold 45% to 50%. The sample consisted of tumor tissue. Source of these receptors: a male donor with retroperitoneal liposarcoma.

By proportion, this clonotype is medium-sized. V usage is TRBV6-1 and J usage is TRBJ2-2, with D tentatively TRBD2 (6 bases). Per germline, CDR1 MNHNS and CDR2 SASEGT. Deletions cut 5 bases from V and 6 bases from J, with 19 bases between. The CDR3 has 16 amino acids. The CDR3 region has the DNA TGTGCCAGCAGTTATGGTGGGGAGGTTAATCCCGGGGAGCTGTTTTTT. Translating it yields CASSYGGEVNPGELFF.

A few counts support this clonotype. The junction differs from germline at one of its ends, possibly a read error. The rearrangement joins TRBV12-5 to TRBJ2-6; either TRBD1 or TRBD2 may supply D (5 bases each). Germline V lookup: CDR1 LGHNT, CDR2 FRNRAP. The CDR3 contains 10 residues. In DNA, the CDR3 is TGTGCTAGCGAGGGGCCAGGTCGGTTCTTC. Its translation is CASEGPGRFF.

The chain carries TRBV7-2 and TRBJ2-1; TRBD1 might be the D (5 bases). Germline CDR1 SGHTA, CDR2 FQGNSA. Deletions cut 2 bases from V and 12 bases from J, with 14 bases between. The CDR3 has 13 amino acids. Here the CDR3 DNA reads TGTGCCAGCAGCTTAAGCGCAGGCACAGGGCAGTTCTTC. Translating it yields CASSLSAGTGQFF.

This clonotype showed up just once. This sequence joins TRBV6-8 and TRBJ2-5; D uncertain. The germline V gene has CDR1 MNHGY and CDR2 SAAAGT. The CDR3 length is 14 residues. The V end lost 5 bases, the J end lost 0 bases, and 10 bases lay between the germline ends. CDR3 bases: TGTGCCAGCAGTGAATCGACCTACCAAGAGACCCAGTACTTC. It specifies CASSESTYQETQYF.

The chain joins TRBV7-2 to TRBJ2-3, with TRBD1 as a possible D gene (5 bases). V gave up 4 bases and J gave up 0 bases, with 11 bases separating them. Germline-derived CDR1 and CDR2 are SGHTA and FQGNSA. This CDR3 has 15 residues. CDR3 nucleotides: TGTGCCAGCAGCTCCAGGGCAATAAGCACAGATACGCAGTATTTT. Its protein is CASSSRAISTDTQYF.

V gene TRBV5-1 combines with J gene TRBJ2-7; tentatively, D is TRBD2 (5 bases). The J call may be faulty, since TRBJ2-5 better matches the DNA end. The CDR3 consists of 15 residues. The germline CDR1 and CDR2 sequences are SGHRS and YFSETQ. CDR3 nucleotide sequence: TGCGCCAGCAGCTTGGCGGGGTCCCTCCAAGAGACCCAGTACTTC. Translated, it gives CASSLAGSLQETQYF.

The chain has TRBV6-9 and TRBJ2-1, with 9 bases aligning to TRBD2. CDR1 and CDR2 from the germline V gene are MNHGY and SVAAGI. The ends lost 7 bases at V and 8 bases at J; junction bases unmatched: 9. This CDR3 spans 14 amino acids. In nucleotides, the CDR3 is TGTGCCAGCAACTTAGCGGGAGCTGGCGATGAGCAGTTCTTC. It specifies CASNLAGAGDEQFF.

Ten or more counts support this clonotype. The genes are TRBV7-2 and TRBJ2-1; D is unresolved. The CDR3 contains 14 residues. Germline CDR1 SGHTA, CDR2 FQGNSA. V was pared by 5 bases and J by 13 bases, with 21 bases between. CDR3 loop: CASSPSGSTETQFF. DNA for the CDR3: TGTGCCAGCAGCCCCTCGGGCAGTACGGAGACCCAGTTCTTC.

Comment on this clonotype: Being one base from a much bigger clone, this may be a read error. V usage is TRBV5-5 and J usage is TRBJ2-1; D unclear. The germline gives CDR1 SGHKS, CDR2 YYEKEE (reference sequence). This CDR3 contains 18 residues. Trimming removed 0 bases from V and 13 bases from J, with 29 bases in between. Here the CDR3 DNA reads TGTGCCAGCAGCTTGGAATCGCTGGTCGTTAGGGCCGGAGAGACCCAGTTCTTC. Protein product: CASSLESLVVRAGETQFF.

The chain is built from TRBV12-3 or TRBV12-4 and TRBJ2-1, with D unclear. The CDR3 is 13 amino acids. V was shortened by 5 bases and J by 2 bases, with 7 bases between the two germline ends. The CDR3, as DNA: TGTGCCAGCAGTCGAGAAACCTACAATGAGCAGTTCTTC. Its translation is CASSRETYNEQFF.

This clonotype came up once. V usage is TRBV27 and J usage is TRBJ2-1; D is ambiguous. V lost 6 bases and J 7 bases, leaving 7 bases between the germline ends. The CDR3 totals 11 residues. Per germline, CDR1 MNHEY and CDR2 SMNVEV (reference sequence). The CDR3 nucleotides read TGTGCCAGCAGGCAGCAAAATGAGCAGTTCTTC. Translating gives CASRQQNEQFF.

The chain carries TRBV6-6 and TRBJ2-5; 8 bases fit TRBD2. The CDR3 sequence is 14 residues long. V trimming: 6 bases; J trimming: 11 bases; junction bases outside the gene matches: 14. Germline V lookup: CDR1 MNHNY, CDR2 SVGAGI (reference sequence). The CDR3: CASRTPGGGDEQYF. As DNA, the CDR3 is TGTGCCAGCAGGACTCCGGGGGGGGGCGATGAGCAGTACTTC.

The chain couples TRBV10-1 to TRBJ2-5; weak D call: TRBD1 (6 bases). The DNA end lines up better with TRBJ2-1; the J call may be wrong. The CDR3 runs to 14 residues. Germline-derived CDR1 and CDR2 are WNHNN and SYGVQD (reference sequence). The CDR3 coding sequence is TGCGCCAGCAGTGCGGATCGCAGGGGTGGTGAGCAGTTCTTC. It is translated as CASSADRRGGEQFF.

This clonotype has only one observation. The rearrangement joins TRBV6-6 to TRBJ2-1, with a weak D call TRBD1 (6 bases). The J call may be wrong; the DNA end is better matched by TRBJ2-4. The CDR3 sequence is 14 residues long. The germline V gene has CDR1 MNHNY and CDR2 SVGAGI (reference sequence). The CDR3: CASGSGQQGDIQYF. For the CDR3, the DNA is TGTGCCAGCGGATCCGGACAGCAAGGGGACATTCAGTACTTC.

The count of this clonotype is one. V gene TRBV4-1 combines with J gene TRBJ2-1, with TRBD1 matching over 9 bases. The better agreement between TRBJ2-7 and the DNA end casts doubt on the J call. The germline V gene has CDR1 MGHRA and CDR2 YSYEKL. This CDR3 has 14 residues. The CDR3 loop reads CASSSRTGVNEQYF. The CDR3 DNA follows: TGCGCCAGCAGCTCCCGGACAGGGGTAAATGAGCAGTACTTC.

This sequence joins TRBV6-4 and TRBJ2-1, with D possibly TRBD2 on 5 matching bases. The CDR3 has 14 residues. CDR1 MRHNA and CDR2 SNTAGT come from the germline V gene. V was trimmed by 2 bases and J by 0 bases, leaving 5 bases between them. CDR3 in DNA: TGTGCCAGCAGTGACGGGAGCTCCTACAATGAGCAGTTCTTC. Its protein is CASSDGSSYNEQFF.

The chain has TRBV6-1 and TRBJ2-5, with a weak D call TRBD2 (5 bases). The CDR3 consists of 14 residues. Germline V gene sequence: CDR1 MNHNS, CDR2 SASEGT. Trimming pared 8 bases from V and 1 base from J, leaving 14 bases between. As DNA, the CDR3 is TGTGCCAGCCCCAAAGGAGGCCCCCAAGAGACCCAGTACTTC. This gives the protein CASPKGGPQETQYF.

The chain couples TRBV20-1 to TRBJ2-5; 10 nucleotides line up with TRBD2. Near its end, the DNA agrees better with TRBJ2-1, so the J call may be wrong. Germline CDR1 DFQATT, CDR2 SNEGSKA (reference sequence). CDR3 length: 15 residues. The CDR3 sequence is CSARSAGGRVNEQFF. CDR3 coding DNA: TGCAGTGCTAGATCAGCGGGAGGGCGAGTGAATGAGCAGTTCTTC.

In this sample, this clonotype is large (0.1 to 1%). The gene calls are TRBV27 and TRBJ2-5; TRBD1 or TRBD2 may be the D gene (6 bases each). CDR1 is MNHEY, CDR2 SMNVEV, per germline (reference sequence). The CDR3 has 13 amino acids. V was clipped by 5 bases and J by 7 bases, with 14 bases between them. CDR3 nucleotides: TGTGCCAGCAGTATAAAACAGGGAGGGACCCAGTACTTC. Amino acid sequence: CASSIKQGGTQYF.

This chain links TRBV20-1 with TRBJ1-2; 10 bases match TRBD1. Germline CDR1 and CDR2: DFQATT and SNEGSKA (reference sequence). Trimming took 0 bases from V and 5 from J; bases not matched to a gene: 12. CDR3 length: 17 amino acids. The CDR3 bases are TGCAGTGCTAGAGATCGGGGCGGGACAGGGGAATATTATGGCTACACCTTC. This gives the protein CSARDRGGTGEYYGYTF.

V is TRBV7-2 and J is TRBJ1-2, with TRBD1 identical over 7 bases. The length of the CDR3 is 14 residues. V trimming: 1 base; J trimming: 8 bases; junction bases outside the gene matches: 7. Germline assignment: CDR1 SGHTA and CDR2 FQGNSA. In DNA form, the CDR3 reads TGTGCCAGCAGCTTAGACAGGGGCTCTGACGGCTACACCTTC. Translating gives CASSLDRGSDGYTF.

The chain combines TRBV7-2 with TRBJ2-3; no clear D gene. Germline CDR1 reads SGHTA; CDR2 reads FQGNSA. This CDR3 is 13 amino acids long. Trimming stripped 3 bases from V and 6 bases from J, with 10 bases between. The DNA for the CDR3 is TGTGCCAGCAGCTTGGCTGCTAAGGATACGCAGTATTTT. Protein product: CASSLAAKDTQYF.

This sequence joins TRBV11-2 and TRBJ2-5; unclear D gene. The DNA end lines up better with TRBJ2-7; the J call may be wrong. The CDR3 covers 12 residues. The germline V gene encodes CDR1 SGHAT and CDR2 FQNNGV. The CDR3 loop is CASSLSLVEQYF. The CDR3 DNA is TGTGCCAGCAGCTTAAGTTTAGTCGAGCAGTACTTC.

This clonotype was counted only a few times. The chain carries TRBV6-1 and TRBJ2-3; D may match TRBD1 or TRBD2 (7 bases each). CDR3 length equals 18 residues. V was cut by 0 bases and J by 1 base, with 17 bases left in between. Per germline, CDR1 MNHNS and CDR2 SASEGT. The CDR3 DNA reads TGTGCCAGCAGTGAAGCGCCATCGCCAGGGGGGGGCACAGATACGCAGTATTTT. Its protein is CASSEAPSPGGGTDTQYF.

The chain couples TRBV6-1 to TRBJ2-1; 8 nucleotides align to TRBD1. The last part of the DNA fits TRBJ2-5 better; the J call may be wrong. The CDR3 sequence is 15 residues long. Germline V lookup: CDR1 MNHNS, CDR2 SASEGT. CDR3 coding DNA: TGTGCCAGCAGTGAAGGACAGGGGTCATCAGAGACCCAGTACTTC. It codes for CASSEGQGSSETQYF.

This rearrangement joins TRBV6-1 to TRBJ2-3; D is possibly TRBD1 or TRBD2 (5 bases each). Germline CDR1 is MNHNS and CDR2 is SASEGT. V was shortened by 2 bases and J by 3 bases, with 9 bases between the two germline ends. This CDR3 is 14 amino acids long. CDR3 region: CASSETGRTDTQYF. The DNA of the CDR3 is TGTGCCAGCAGTGAAACGGGACGGACAGATACGCAGTATTTT.